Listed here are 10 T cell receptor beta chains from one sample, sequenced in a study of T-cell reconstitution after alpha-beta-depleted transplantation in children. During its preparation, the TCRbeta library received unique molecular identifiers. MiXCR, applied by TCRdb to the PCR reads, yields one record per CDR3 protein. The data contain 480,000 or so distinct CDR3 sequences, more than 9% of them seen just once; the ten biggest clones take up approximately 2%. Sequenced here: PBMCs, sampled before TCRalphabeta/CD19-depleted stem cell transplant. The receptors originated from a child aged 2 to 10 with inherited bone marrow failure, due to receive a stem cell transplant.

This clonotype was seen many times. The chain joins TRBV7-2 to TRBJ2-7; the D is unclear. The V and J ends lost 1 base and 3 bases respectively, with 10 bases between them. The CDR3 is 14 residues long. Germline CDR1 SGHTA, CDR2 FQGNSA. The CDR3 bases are TGTGCCAGCAGCTTAGAAGTAGGCAACTACGAGCAGTACTTC. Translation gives CASSLEVGNYEQYF. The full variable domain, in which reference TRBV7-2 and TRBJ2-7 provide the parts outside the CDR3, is GAGVSQSPSNKVTEKGKDVELRCDPISGHTALYWYRQSLGQGLEFLIYFQGNSAPDKSGLPSDRFSAERTGGSVSTLTIQRTQQEDSAVYLCASSLEVGNYEQYFGPGTRLTVT.

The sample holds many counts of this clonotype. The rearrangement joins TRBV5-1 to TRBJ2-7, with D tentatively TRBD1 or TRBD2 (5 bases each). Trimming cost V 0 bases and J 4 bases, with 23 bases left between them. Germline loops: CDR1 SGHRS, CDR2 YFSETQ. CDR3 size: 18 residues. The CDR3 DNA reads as TGCGCCAGCAGCTTGGTGGGGACCCAGGGTTCCCTCTCTTACGAGCAGTACTTC. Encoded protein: CASSLVGTQGSLSYEQYF.

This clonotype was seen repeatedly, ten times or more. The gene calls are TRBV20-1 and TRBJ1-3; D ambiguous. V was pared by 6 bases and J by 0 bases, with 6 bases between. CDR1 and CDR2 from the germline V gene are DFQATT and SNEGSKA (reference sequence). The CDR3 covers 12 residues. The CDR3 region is CSAVYSGNTIYF. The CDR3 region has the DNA TGCAGTGCCGTATACTCTGGAAACACCATATATTTT.

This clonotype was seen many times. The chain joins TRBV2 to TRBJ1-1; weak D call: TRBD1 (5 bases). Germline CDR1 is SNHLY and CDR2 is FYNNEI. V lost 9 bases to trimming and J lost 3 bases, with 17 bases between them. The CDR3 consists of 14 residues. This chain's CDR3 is CASLLRGRDTEAFF. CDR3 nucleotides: TGTGCCAGTCTCCTTCGGGGGAGGGACACTGAAGCTTTCTTT.

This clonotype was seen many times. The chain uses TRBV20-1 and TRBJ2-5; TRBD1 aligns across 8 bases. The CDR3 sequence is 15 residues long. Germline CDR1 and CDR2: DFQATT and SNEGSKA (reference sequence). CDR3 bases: TGCACCCTAGCCCCCGGACAGGGTGGGCAAGAGACCCAGTACTTC. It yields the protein CTLAPGQGGQETQYF.

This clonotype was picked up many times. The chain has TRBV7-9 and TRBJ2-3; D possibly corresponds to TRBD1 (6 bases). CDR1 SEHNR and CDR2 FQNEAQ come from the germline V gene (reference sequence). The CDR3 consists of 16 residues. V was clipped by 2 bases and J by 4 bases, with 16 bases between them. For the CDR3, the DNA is TGTGCCAGCAGCTTATGGGGACAAAAACCCGCAGATACGCAGTATTTT. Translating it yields CASSLWGQKPADTQYF.

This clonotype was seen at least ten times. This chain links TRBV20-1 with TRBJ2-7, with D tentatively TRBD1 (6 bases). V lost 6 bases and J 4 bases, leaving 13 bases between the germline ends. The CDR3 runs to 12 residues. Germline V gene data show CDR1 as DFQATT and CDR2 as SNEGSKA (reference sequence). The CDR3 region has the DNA TGCAGTGCCCGGACAGTTGTATACGAGCAGTACTTC. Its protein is CSARTVVYEQYF.

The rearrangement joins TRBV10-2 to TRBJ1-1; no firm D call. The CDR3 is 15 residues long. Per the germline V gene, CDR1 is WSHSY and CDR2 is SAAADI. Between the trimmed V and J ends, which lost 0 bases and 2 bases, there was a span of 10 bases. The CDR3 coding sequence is TGCGCCAGCAGTGAGTCGCCGGAGTTTAACACTGAAGCTTTCTTT. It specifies CASSESPEFNTEAFF.

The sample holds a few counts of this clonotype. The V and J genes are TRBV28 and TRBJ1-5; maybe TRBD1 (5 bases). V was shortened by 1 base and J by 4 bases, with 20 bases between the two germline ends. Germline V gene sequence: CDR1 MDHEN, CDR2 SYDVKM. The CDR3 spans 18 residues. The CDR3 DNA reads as TGTGCCAGCAGTTTATTCGCTACCGGGGACCCACTAAATCAGCCCCAGCATTTT. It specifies CASSLFATGDPLNQPQHF.

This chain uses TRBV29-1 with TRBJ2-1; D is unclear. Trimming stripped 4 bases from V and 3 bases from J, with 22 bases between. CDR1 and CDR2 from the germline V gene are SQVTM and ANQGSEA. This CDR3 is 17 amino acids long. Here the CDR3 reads CSVVNGRGGVGYNEQFF. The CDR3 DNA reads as TGCAGCGTTGTAAATGGTCGCGGCGGAGTGGGCTACAATGAGCAGTTCTTC.